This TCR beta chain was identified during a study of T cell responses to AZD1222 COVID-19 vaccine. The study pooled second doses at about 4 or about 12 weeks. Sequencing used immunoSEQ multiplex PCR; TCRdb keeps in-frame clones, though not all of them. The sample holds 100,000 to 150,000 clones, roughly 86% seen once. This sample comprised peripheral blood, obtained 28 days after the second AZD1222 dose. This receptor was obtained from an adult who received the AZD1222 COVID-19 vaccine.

CDR3 sequence reads: CASSSEAAGNTIYF. The CDR3 DNA follows: TGTGCCAGTAGTTCCGAAGCGGCTGGAAACACCATATATTTT. The J gene is TRBJ1-3, the V gene TRBV19; unclear D gene. Germline lookup yields CDR1 LNHDA and CDR2 SQIVND (reference sequence). This CDR3 region has 14 residues. Trimming pared 5 bases from V and 2 bases from J, leaving 10 bases between.